These 24 T cell receptor beta chains came from one sample sequenced in a study of T cell responses to AZD1222 COVID-19 vaccine. TCRdb keeps only in-frame clones here, not all; method: immunoSEQ multiplex PCR. The data hold 90,000 to 150,000 clones, with under 95% observed a single time. The input for sequencing was peripheral blood, taken on day 0 of AZD1222 vaccination. The receptors stem from an adult in good health.

The chain employs TRBV2 and TRBJ2-7; 7 bases align to TRBD2. This CDR3 is 16 amino acids long. Germline values: CDR1 SNHLY, CDR2 FYNNEI. After removal of 3 bases from V and 7 bases from J, the junction contained 15 bases not matched to a gene. DNA for the CDR3: TGTGCCAGCAGTGACCGACAGTTCGGGAGGTCGTTGGAGCAGTACTTC. This translates into CASSDRQFGRSLEQYF.

This sequence joins TRBV29-1 and TRBJ1-3; D is ambiguous. V lost 6 bases to trimming and J lost 2 bases, with 8 bases between them. CDR3 length: 12 residues. Germline V gene sequence: CDR1 SQVTM, CDR2 ANQGSEA. CDR3 residues: CSVTAAGNTIYF. CDR3 sequence (DNA): TGCAGCGTAACAGCCGCTGGAAACACCATATATTTT.

Only a few counts were recorded for this clone. The rearrangement uses TRBV19 and TRBJ1-1, with no clear D. CDR1 LNHDA and CDR2 SQIVND come from the germline V gene (reference sequence). V was shortened by 11 bases and J by 1 base, with 8 bases between the two germline ends. This CDR3 is built from 11 residues. CDR3: CAAVRNTEAFF. The CDR3, as DNA: TGTGCCGCTGTAAGGAACACTGAAGCTTTCTTT.

This clone was observed a handful of times. The rearrangement joins TRBV28 to TRBJ2-5, with D unclear. Germline loops: CDR1 MDHEN, CDR2 SYDVKM. V was clipped by 3 bases and J by 7 bases, with 9 bases between them. The CDR3 spans 12 residues. The chain's CDR3 is CASSFDFGTQYF. CDR3 sequence (DNA): TGTGCCAGCAGTTTCGATTTCGGGACCCAGTACTTC.

The chain links TRBV6-5 to TRBJ1-4; D is uncertain. CDR1 and CDR2 from the germline V gene are MNHEY and SVGAGI. The CDR3 sequence is 13 residues long. Trimming removed 6 bases from V and 8 bases from J, with 13 bases in between. CDR3 sequence reads: CASSLSHGEKLFF. The CDR3 nucleotides are TGTGCCAGCAGCTTATCTCACGGGGAAAAACTGTTTTTT.

J is TRBJ2-1 and V is TRBV7-2; D is perhaps TRBD2 (5 bases). Trimming stripped 5 bases from V and 4 bases from J, with 27 bases between. The length of the CDR3 is 19 residues. Germline V CDR1 and CDR2: SGHTA, FQGNSA. CDR3 protein: CASSQAAPSVILPYNEQFF. The DNA of the CDR3 is TGTGCCAGCAGCCAAGCGGCGCCCAGCGTGATTCTACCATACAATGAGCAGTTCTTC.

The chain combines TRBV9 with TRBJ1-3, with D perhaps matching TRBD1 (5 bases). The CDR3 is made up of 13 amino acids. The ends were cut back, 0 bases at V and 7 bases at J, with 8 bases in the middle. Germline lookup yields CDR1 SGDLS and CDR2 YYNGEE. The DNA of the CDR3 is TGTGCCAGCAGCGTAGGCAGGGAGAACACCATATATTTT. Amino acids: CASSVGRENTIYF.

The genes are TRBV7-9 and TRBJ1-6; D unresolved. In germline, CDR1 is SEHNR, CDR2 FQNEAQ (reference sequence). This CDR3 comprises 12 residues. Trimming took 5 bases from V and 10 from J, leaving 9 bases between them. CDR3 sequence (DNA): TGTGCCAGCAGCCACCGCGGGTCACCCCTCCACTTT. Translation: CASSHRGSPLHF.

The V gene is TRBV5-8, the J gene TRBJ2-7; 8 bases agree with TRBD2. CDR1 SGHTS and CDR2 YDEGEE come from the germline V gene. Trimming removed 4 bases from V and 1 base from J; junction bases left unmatched: 7. CDR3 length: 15 residues. The CDR3 here is CASSRAGGPSYEQYF. CDR3 bases: TGTGCCAGCAGCCGGGCGGGGGGCCCTTCCTACGAGCAGTACTTC.

The V call is TRBV10-2, the J call TRBJ1-3; 7 bases line up with TRBD1. CDR1 and CDR2 from the germline V gene are WSHSY and SAAADI. The CDR3 consists of 16 residues. After removal of 3 bases from V and 0 bases from J, the junction contained 5 bases not matched to a gene. DNA of the CDR3: TGCGCCAGCAGTGAAACAGGGACAGCCTCTGGAAACACCATATATTTT. Its translation: CASSETGTASGNTIYF.

J is TRBJ1-2 and V is TRBV28; 7 nucleotides align to TRBD1. CDR3 length equals 14 residues. Per germline, CDR1 MDHEN and CDR2 SYDVKM. V lost 4 bases and J lost 5; bases outside the gene matches: 7. Here the CDR3 DNA reads TGTGCCAGCAGTTACGGCAGGGGGAAGTATGGCTACACCTTC. This encodes CASSYGRGKYGYTF.

The gene calls are TRBV2 and TRBJ1-3; D is unclear. The CDR3 covers 13 residues. V was trimmed by 4 bases and J by 2 bases, leaving 6 bases between them. Germline V lookup: CDR1 SNHLY, CDR2 FYNNEI. CDR3 coding DNA: TGTGCCAGCAGTGTCTGGGCTGGAAACACCATATATTTT. This codes for CASSVWAGNTIYF.

J is TRBJ1-4 and V is TRBV10-3; D remains ambiguous. The germline V and J ends were trimmed by 3 bases and 7 bases, with 9 bases remaining between them. Germline CDR1 is ENHRY and CDR2 is SYGVKD. The CDR3 runs 13 residues. This CDR3 reads CAISDLRSEKLFF. CDR3 nucleotides: TGTGCCATCAGTGATCTCCGATCTGAAAAACTGTTTTTT.

This clone occurred once. This sequence joins TRBV28 and TRBJ2-5; D possibly uses TRBD1 or TRBD2 (6 bases each). CDR3 size: 13 residues. The V end lost 3 bases, the J end lost 7 bases, and 12 bases lay between the germline ends. In germline, CDR1 is MDHEN, CDR2 SYDVKM. The CDR3 bases are TGTGCCAGCAGTTTTTCCGGGGGCGGGACCCAGTACTTC. Translated: CASSFSGGGTQYF. Filled out from reference TRBV28 and TRBJ2-5, the complete variable domain reads DVKVTQSSRYLVKRTGEKVFLECVQDMDHENMFWYRQDPGLGLRLIYFSYDVKMKEKGDIPEGYSVSREKKERFSLILESASTNQTSMYLCASSFSGGGTQYFGPGTRLLVL.

This clone is a singleton in its sample. This chain connects TRBV24-1 to TRBJ2-3, with 7 bases that match TRBD1. This CDR3 is built from 15 residues. Germline trimming cut 3 bases from V and 1 base from J; bases unmatched to any gene: 3. The germline gives CDR1 KGHDR, CDR2 SFDVKD. CDR3 sequence reads: CATSDGRGRTDTQYF. For the CDR3, the DNA is TGTGCCACCAGTGATGGAAGGGGGCGCACAGATACGCAGTATTTT.

This chain links TRBV14 with TRBJ2-7; D may be TRBD1 (6 bases). The CDR3 is 15 amino acids. Trimming took 0 bases from V and 4 from J, leaving 13 bases between them. Germline V gene data show CDR1 as SGHDN and CDR2 as FVKESK. CDR3: CASSQESFQGYEQYF. CDR3 DNA sequence: TGTGCCAGCAGCCAAGAGAGCTTCCAGGGGTACGAGCAGTACTTC.

This sequence joins TRBV20-1 and TRBJ2-1, with D perhaps TRBD1 (5 bases). CDR3 length equals 11 residues. The V gene's germline CDR1 is DFQATT and CDR2 SNEGSKA (reference sequence). V was trimmed by 6 bases and J by 10 bases, leaving 13 bases between them. CDR3 nucleotide sequence: TGCAGTGCCTCAGGGCCCCAAGAGCAGTTCTTC. Translating it yields CSASGPQEQFF.

Of note for this clone: Its ends do not fully match the called genes, so a read error is possible. This sequence joins TRBV12-3 or TRBV12-4 and TRBJ2-7, with D perhaps TRBD1 (6 bases). CDR3 length: 13 amino acids. CDR3 bases: TGTGCCAGCAGCCGCCCCCCCACCGGGACACCCGTCTTC. Translated: CASSRPPTGTPVF.

The chain links TRBV19 to TRBJ1-1; D not resolved. Germline V lookup: CDR1 LNHDA, CDR2 SQIVND (reference sequence). V lost 1 base and J 1 base, leaving 10 bases between the germline ends. The CDR3 runs 15 residues. The DNA for the CDR3 is TGTGCCAGTAGTATAGTAGCTGGGTCGAACACTGAAGCTTTCTTT. Its translation: CASSIVAGSNTEAFF.

Only one count was recorded for this clone. The gene calls are TRBV30 and TRBJ1-1; D uncertain. The CDR3 loop spans 13 amino acids. Germline lookup yields CDR1 GTSNPN and CDR2 SVGIG (reference sequence). With 0 bases removed from V and 1 base from J, the gap between germline ends came to 6 bases. In DNA form, the CDR3 reads TGTGCCTGGAGTGTAGTGCAGAACACTGAAGCTTTCTTT. It specifies CAWSVVQNTEAFF.

This chain joins TRBV5-1 and TRBJ2-7, with TRBD1 as a possible D gene (5 bases). Per germline, CDR1 SGHRS and CDR2 YFSETQ. Trimming removed 1 base from V and 1 base from J, with 9 bases in between. The CDR3 totals 14 residues. The CDR3 DNA sequence: TGCGCCAGCAGCTTGTTTTCAGGGTCCTACGAGCAGTACTTC. Amino acids: CASSLFSGSYEQYF.

This chain joins TRBV27 and TRBJ2-3; TRBD2 might be the D (5 bases). The V end lost 4 bases, the J end lost 5 bases, and 13 bases lay between the germline ends. Per the germline V gene, CDR1 is MNHEY and CDR2 is SMNVEV (reference sequence). The CDR3 has 14 residues. The CDR3 DNA is TGTGCCAGCAGTTCCGATAGCGTTGGAGATACGCAGTATTTT. It yields the protein CASSSDSVGDTQYF.

As DNA, the CDR3 is TGTGCCAGTAGTACCGGGGGGGGGCTTTACACTGAAGCTTTCTTT. As protein: CASSTGGGLYTEAFF. The chain combines TRBV19 with TRBJ1-1, with TRBD1 as a possible D gene (6 bases). Trimming cost V 4 bases and J 3 bases, with 15 bases left between them. Germline CDR1 LNHDA, CDR2 SQIVND (reference sequence). The CDR3 spans 15 residues.

This rearrangement joins TRBV6-5 to TRBJ1-2; D unclear. CDR1 is MNHEY, CDR2 SVGAGI, per germline. With 5 bases removed from V and 4 bases from J, the gap between germline ends came to 11 bases. This CDR3 is 13 amino acids long. The CDR3, as DNA: TGTGCCAGCAGTCTTAGGGCGGCCTATGGCTACACCTTC. Amino acids: CASSLRAAYGYTF.